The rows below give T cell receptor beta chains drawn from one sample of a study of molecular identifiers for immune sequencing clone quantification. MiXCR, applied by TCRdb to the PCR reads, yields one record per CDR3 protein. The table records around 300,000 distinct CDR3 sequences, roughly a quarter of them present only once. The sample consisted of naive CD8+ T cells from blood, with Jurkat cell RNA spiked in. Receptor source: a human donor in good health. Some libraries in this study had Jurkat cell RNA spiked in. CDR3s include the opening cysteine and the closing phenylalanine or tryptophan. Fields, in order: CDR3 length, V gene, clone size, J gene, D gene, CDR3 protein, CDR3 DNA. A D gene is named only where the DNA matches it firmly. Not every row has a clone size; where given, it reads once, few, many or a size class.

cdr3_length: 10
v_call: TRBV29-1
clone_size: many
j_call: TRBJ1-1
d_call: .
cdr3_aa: CSALDTEAFF
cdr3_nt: TGCAGCGCCCTCGACACTGAAGCTTTCTTT

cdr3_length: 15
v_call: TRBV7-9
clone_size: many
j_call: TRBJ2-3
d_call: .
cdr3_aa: CASIAPEAVLDTQYF
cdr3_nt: TGTGCCAGCATCGCCCCCGAGGCGGTACTGGATACGCAGTATTTT

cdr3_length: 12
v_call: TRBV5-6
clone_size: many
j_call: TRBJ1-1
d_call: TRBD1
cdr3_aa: CASRQGGTEAFF
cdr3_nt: TGTGCCAGCAGACAGGGGGGCACTGAAGCTTTCTTT

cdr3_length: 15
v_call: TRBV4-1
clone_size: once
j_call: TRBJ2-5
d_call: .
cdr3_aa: CASNQGRGLIETQYF
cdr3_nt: TGCGCCAGCAACCAAGGCAGGGGATTGATCGAGACCCAGTACTTC

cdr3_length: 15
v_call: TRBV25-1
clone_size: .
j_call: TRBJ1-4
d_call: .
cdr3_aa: CASSEETGYGEKLFF
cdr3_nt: TGTGCCAGCAGTGAGGAGACAGGTTATGGTGAAAAACTGTTTTTT

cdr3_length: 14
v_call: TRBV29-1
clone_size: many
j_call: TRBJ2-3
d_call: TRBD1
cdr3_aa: CSGLGDRLTDTQYF
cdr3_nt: TGCAGCGGACTAGGGGACAGGCTCACAGATACGCAGTATTTT

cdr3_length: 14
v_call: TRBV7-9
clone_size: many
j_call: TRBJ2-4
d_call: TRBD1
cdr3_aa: CASSPTDRVVIQYF
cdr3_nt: TGTGCCAGCAGCCCGACGGACAGGGTGGTCATTCAGTACTTC

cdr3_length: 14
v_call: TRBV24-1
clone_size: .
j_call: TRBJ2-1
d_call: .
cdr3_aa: CATEGRGFYNEQFF
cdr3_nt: TGTGCCACCGAAGGCAGGGGATTCTACAATGAGCAGTTCTTC

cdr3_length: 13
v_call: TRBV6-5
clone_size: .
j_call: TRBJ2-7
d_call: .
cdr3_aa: CASSVLDSPEQYF
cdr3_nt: TGTGCCAGCAGCGTACTGGACAGCCCCGAGCAGTACTTC

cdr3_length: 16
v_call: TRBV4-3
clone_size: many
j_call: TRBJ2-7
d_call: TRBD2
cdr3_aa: CASSQGTSGKYYEQYF
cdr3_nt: TGCGCCAGCAGCCAAGGGACTAGCGGAAAATATTACGAGCAGTACTTC

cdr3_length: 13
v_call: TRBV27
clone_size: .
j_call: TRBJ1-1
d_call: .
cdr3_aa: CASGLGGDTEAFF
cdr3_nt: TGTGCCAGCGGTTTGGGCGGAGACACTGAAGCTTTCTTT

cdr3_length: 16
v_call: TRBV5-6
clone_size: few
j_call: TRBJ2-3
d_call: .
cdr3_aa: CASSLLVGRSTDTQYF
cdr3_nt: TGTGCCAGCAGCTTGTTAGTAGGGCGATCCACAGATACGCAGTATTTT

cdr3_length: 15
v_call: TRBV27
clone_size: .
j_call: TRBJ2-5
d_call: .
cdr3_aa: CASKLTTSPQETQYF
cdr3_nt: TGTGCCAGCAAACTCACAACTAGTCCCCAAGAGACCCAGTACTTC

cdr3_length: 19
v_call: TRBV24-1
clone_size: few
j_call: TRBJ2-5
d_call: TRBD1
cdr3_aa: CATSDKRTGGAPGGETQYF
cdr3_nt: TGTGCCACCAGTGATAAGCGGACAGGGGGGGCTCCCGGCGGCGAGACCCAGTACTTC

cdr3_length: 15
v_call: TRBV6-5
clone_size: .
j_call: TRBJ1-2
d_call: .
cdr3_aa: CASSSGHPIVYGYTF
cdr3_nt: TGTGCCAGCAGTTCTGGACACCCTATCGTCTATGGCTACACCTTC

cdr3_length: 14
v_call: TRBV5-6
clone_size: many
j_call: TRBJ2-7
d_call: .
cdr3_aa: CASSLVESSYEQYF
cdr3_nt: TGTGCCAGCAGCTTGGTAGAGAGCTCCTACGAGCAGTACTTC

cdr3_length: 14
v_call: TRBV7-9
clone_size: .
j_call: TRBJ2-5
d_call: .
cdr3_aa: CASSPPQPKETQYF
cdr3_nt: TGTGCCAGCAGCCCTCCGCAGCCAAAAGAGACCCAGTACTTC

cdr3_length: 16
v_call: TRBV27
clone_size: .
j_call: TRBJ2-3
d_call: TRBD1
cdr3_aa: CASSLQGVSGADTQYF
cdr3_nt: TGTGCCAGCAGTTTACAGGGGGTTTCGGGCGCAGATACGCAGTATTTT

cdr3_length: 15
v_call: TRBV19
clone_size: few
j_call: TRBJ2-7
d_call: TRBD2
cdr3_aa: CASSIEEAGAREQYF
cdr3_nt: TGTGCCAGTAGTATTGAAGAAGCGGGAGCACGGGAGCAGTACTTC

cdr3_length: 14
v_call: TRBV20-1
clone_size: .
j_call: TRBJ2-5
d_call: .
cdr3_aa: CSARDEGDQETQYF
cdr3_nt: TGCAGTGCTAGAGATGAGGGGGACCAAGAGACCCAGTACTTC

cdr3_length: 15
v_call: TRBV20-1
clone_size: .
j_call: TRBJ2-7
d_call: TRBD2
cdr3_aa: CSAREERGPSYEQYF
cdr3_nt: TGCAGTGCTAGAGAGGAGCGGGGTCCCTCCTACGAGCAGTACTTC

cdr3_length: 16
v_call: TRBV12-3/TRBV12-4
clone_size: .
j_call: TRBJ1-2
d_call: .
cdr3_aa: CASSSTRGRMDSGYTF
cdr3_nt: TGTGCCAGCAGCTCGACCCGGGGGAGGATGGACTCTGGCTACACCTTC

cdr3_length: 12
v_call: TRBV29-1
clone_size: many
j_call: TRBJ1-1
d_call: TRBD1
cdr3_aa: CSVVTGGGEAFF
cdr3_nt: TGCAGCGTAGTGACAGGGGGAGGTGAAGCTTTCTTT

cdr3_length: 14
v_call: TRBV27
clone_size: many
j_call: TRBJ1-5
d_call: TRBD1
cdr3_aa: CASSLQGANQPQHF
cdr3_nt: TGTGCCAGCAGTCTTCAGGGGGCCAATCAGCCCCAGCATTTT

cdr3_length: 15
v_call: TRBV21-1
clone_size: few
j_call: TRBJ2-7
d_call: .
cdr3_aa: CASIKRGSSRYEQYF
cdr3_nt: TGTGCCAGCATCAAAAGGGGAAGTTCCCGCTACGAGCAGTACTTC

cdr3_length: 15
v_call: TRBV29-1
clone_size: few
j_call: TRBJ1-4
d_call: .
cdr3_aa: CSVVGGADGNEKLFF
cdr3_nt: TGCAGCGTTGTTGGTGGGGCGGACGGTAATGAAAAACTGTTTTTT

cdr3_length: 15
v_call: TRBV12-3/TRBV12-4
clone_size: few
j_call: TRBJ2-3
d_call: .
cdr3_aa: CASSVLLIRTDTQYF
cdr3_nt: TGTGCCAGCAGTGTACTCCTAATTAGGACAGATACGCAGTATTTT

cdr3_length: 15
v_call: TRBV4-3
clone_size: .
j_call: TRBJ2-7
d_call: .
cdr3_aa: CASSPIAETTYAQYF
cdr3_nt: TGCGCCAGCAGCCCTATAGCGGAAACTACCTACGCGCAGTACTTC

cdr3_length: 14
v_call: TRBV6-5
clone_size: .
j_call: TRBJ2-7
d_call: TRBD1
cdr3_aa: CASSLTGSPYEQYF
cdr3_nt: TGTGCCAGCAGTTTGACAGGGTCGCCCTACGAGCAGTACTTC

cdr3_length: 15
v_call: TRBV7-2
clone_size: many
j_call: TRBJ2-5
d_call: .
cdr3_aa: CASSSSRGGQETQYF
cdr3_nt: TGTGCCAGCAGCTCGTCGAGGGGTGGACAAGAGACCCAGTACTTC

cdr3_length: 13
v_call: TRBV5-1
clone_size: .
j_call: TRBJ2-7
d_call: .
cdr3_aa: CASSSLPSDEQYF
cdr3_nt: TGCGCCAGCAGTTCTCTCCCTAGTGACGAGCAGTACTTC

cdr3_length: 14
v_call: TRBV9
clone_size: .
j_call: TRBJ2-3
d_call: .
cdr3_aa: CASSVSGNLDTQYF
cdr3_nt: TGTGCCAGCAGCGTCAGTGGCAACTTAGATACGCAGTATTTT

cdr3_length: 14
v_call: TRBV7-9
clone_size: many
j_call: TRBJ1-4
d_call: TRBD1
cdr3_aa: CASQNRDRNEKLFF
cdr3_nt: TGTGCCTCACAAAACCGGGACAGAAATGAAAAACTGTTTTTT

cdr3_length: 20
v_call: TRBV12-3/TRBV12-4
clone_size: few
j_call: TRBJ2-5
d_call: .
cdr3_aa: CASSANDPRGGGPYQETQYF
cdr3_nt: TGTGCCAGCAGTGCAAACGACCCCAGGGGTGGCGGGCCGTACCAAGAGACCCAGTACTTC

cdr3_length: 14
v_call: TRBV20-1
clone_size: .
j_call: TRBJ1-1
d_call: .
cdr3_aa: CSARASEGVTEAFF
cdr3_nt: TGCAGTGCTAGAGCCTCCGAGGGGGTCACTGAAGCTTTCTTT

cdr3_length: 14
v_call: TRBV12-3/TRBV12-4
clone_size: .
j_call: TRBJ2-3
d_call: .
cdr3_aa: CASRSILGTDTQYF
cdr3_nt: TGTGCCAGCAGGAGTATCCTAGGCACAGATACGCAGTATTTT

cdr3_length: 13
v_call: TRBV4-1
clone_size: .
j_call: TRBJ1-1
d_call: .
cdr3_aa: CASSQQRNTEAFF
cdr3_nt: TGCGCCAGCAGCCAACAAAGGAACACTGAAGCTTTCTTT

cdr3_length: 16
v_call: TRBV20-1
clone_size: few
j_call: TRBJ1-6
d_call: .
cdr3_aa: CSARDAGSLSNSPLHF
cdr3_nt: TGCAGTGCTAGAGATGCGGGGTCCCTATCCAATTCACCCCTCCACTTT

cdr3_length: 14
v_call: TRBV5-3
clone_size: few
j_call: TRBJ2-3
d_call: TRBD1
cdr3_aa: CASGTGGSRDTQYF
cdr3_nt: TGTGCCAGCGGAACAGGGGGGTCGCGGGATACGCAGTATTTT

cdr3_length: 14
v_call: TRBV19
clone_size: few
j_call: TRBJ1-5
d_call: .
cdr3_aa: CASLVRGHHQPQHF
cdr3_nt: TGTGCCAGTCTCGTTCGGGGCCACCATCAGCCCCAGCATTTT

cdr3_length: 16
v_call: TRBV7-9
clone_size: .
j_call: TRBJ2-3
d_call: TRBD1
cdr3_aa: CASSFDRGERTDTQYF
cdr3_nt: TGTGCCAGCAGCTTCGACAGGGGCGAGCGTACAGATACGCAGTATTTT

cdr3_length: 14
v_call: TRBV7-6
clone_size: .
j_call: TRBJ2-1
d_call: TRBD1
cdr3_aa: CASSWGQGGNEQFF
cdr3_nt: TGTGCCAGCAGCTGGGGACAGGGTGGCAATGAGCAGTTCTTC

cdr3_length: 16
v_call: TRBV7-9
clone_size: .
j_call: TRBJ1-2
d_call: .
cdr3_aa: CASSLGRAGSVYGYTF
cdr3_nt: TGTGCCAGCAGCTTAGGACGGGCAGGGTCGGTCTATGGCTACACCTTC

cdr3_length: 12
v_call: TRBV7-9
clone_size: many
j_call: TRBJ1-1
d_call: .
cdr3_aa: CASKNGGPEAFF
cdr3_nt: TGTGCCAGCAAAAATGGGGGGCCTGAAGCTTTCTTT

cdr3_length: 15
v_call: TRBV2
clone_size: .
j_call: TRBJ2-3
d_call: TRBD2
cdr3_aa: CASRVAGGLADTQYF
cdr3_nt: TGTGCCAGCAGAGTAGCGGGGGGGCTGGCAGATACGCAGTATTTT

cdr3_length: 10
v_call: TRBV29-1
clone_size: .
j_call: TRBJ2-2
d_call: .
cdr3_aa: CSAWTGELFF
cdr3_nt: TGCAGCGCGTGGACCGGGGAGCTGTTTTTT

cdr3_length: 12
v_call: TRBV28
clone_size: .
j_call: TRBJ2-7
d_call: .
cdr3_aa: CASSYVAAEQYF
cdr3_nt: TGTGCCAGCAGTTACGTAGCCGCGGAGCAGTACTTC

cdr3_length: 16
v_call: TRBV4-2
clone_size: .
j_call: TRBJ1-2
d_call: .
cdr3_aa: CASSPRGTASPLSYTF
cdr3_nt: TGTGCCAGCAGCCCGAGGGGGACTGCATCGCCATTAAGCTACACCTTC

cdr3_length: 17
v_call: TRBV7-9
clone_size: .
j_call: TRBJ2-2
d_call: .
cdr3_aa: CASSLVKGQGRSGELFF
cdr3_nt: TGTGCCAGCAGCTTAGTCAAGGGGCAGGGGAGATCCGGGGAGCTGTTTTTT

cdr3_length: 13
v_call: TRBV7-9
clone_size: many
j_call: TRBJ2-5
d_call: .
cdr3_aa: CASSPPYQETQYF
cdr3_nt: TGTGCCAGCTCACCGCCCTACCAAGAGACCCAGTACTTC

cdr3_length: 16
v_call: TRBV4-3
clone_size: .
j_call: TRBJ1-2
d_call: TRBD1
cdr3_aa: CASSQDPGTDVYGYTF
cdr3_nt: TGCGCCAGCAGCCAAGATCCCGGGACAGATGTCTATGGCTACACCTTC

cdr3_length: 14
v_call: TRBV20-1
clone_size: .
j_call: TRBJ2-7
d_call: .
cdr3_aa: CSATRDTSSYEQYF
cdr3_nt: TGCAGTGCTACGCGGGACACCAGCTCCTACGAGCAGTACTTC